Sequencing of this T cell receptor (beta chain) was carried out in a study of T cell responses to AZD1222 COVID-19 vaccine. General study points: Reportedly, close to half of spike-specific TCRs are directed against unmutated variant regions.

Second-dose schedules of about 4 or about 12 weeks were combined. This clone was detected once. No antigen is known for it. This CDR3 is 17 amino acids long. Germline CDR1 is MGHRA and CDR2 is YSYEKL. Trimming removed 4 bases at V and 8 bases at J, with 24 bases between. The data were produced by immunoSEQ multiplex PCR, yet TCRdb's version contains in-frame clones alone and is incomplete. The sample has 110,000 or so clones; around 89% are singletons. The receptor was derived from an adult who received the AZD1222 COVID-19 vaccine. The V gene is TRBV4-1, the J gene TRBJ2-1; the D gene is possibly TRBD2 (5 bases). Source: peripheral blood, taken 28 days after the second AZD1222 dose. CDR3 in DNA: TGCGCCAGCAGCCGGAGGAATCGAGACCATGAAAAGGATGAGCAGTTCTTC. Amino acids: CASSRRNRDHEKDEQFF.